The 23 T cell receptor beta chains reported below all come from one sample, sequenced in a study of glioma-infiltrating T cells after dendritic cell vaccination. TCRdb's table, derived via immunoSEQ multiplex PCR, lists solely in-frame clones and lacks some. The table includes roughly 82,000 clones, 70% to 90% detected once. Sequenced here: blood, sampled before dendritic cell vaccination. The receptor source for this set is a human donor with glioblastoma.

The CDR3 spells CASLGGGQGRNEQFF. In DNA form, the CDR3 reads TGTGCTAGTTTGGGAGGGGGACAGGGGAGGAATGAGCAGTTCTTC. This chain links TRBV12-5 with TRBJ2-1; the match to TRBD1 covers 10 bases. CDR1 and CDR2 from the germline V gene are LGHNT and FRNRAP. The V and J ends lost 8 bases and 7 bases, in that order; junction bases with no gene match: 11. The length of the CDR3 is 15 residues.

The chain carries TRBV5-1 and TRBJ1-4; D might be TRBD1 (6 bases). Trimming left V 4 bases short and J 3 bases short, with 13 bases between. Germline V CDR1 and CDR2: SGHRS, YFSETQ. The CDR3 sequence is 15 residues long. CDR3 sequence (DNA): TGCGCCAGCAGCGCCTTGGGGGCGGCTAATGAAAAACTGTTTTTT. As protein: CASSALGAANEKLFF.

The chain is built from TRBV9 and TRBJ1-3; TRBD1 agrees at 9 bases. Germline lookup yields CDR1 SGDLS and CDR2 YYNGEE. The V and J ends lost 0 bases and 7 bases, in that order; junction bases with no gene match: 5. CDR3 length: 15 residues. The CDR3, as DNA: TGTGCCAGCAGCGTAGGGGCGACAGGGGGTAACACCATATATTTT. Encoded protein: CASSVGATGGNTIYF.

The rearrangement joins TRBV4-1 to TRBJ1-5; D might be TRBD1 (5 bases). The V and J ends lost 1 base and 3 bases respectively, with 10 bases between them. CDR3 length: 15 amino acids. Germline V lookup: CDR1 MGHRA, CDR2 YSYEKL. The CDR3, as DNA: TGCGCCAGCAGCCAAGCGGGGGTGGACAATCAGCCCCAGCATTTT. Residues: CASSQAGVDNQPQHF.

The V and J genes are TRBV9 and TRBJ1-2, with unresolved D. Between the trimmed V and J ends, which lost 0 bases and 1 base, there was a span of 10 bases. CDR3 length: 15 amino acids. The germline V gene encodes CDR1 SGDLS and CDR2 YYNGEE. CDR3 sequence reads: CASSVVQDINYGYTF. CDR3 in DNA: TGTGCCAGCAGCGTAGTGCAGGATATTAACTATGGCTACACCTTC. The full variable domain, completed using reference TRBV9 and TRBJ1-2, is DSGVTQTPKHLITATGQRVTLRCSPRSGDLSVYWYQQSLDQGLQFLIQYYNGEERAKGNILERFSAQQFPDLHSELNLSSLELGDSALYFCASSVVQDINYGYTFGSGTRLTVV.

The rearrangement joins TRBV9 to TRBJ1-2; no clear D gene. Trimming pared 0 bases from V and 7 bases from J, leaving 16 bases between. The CDR3 runs 15 residues. Germline CDR1 reads SGDLS; CDR2 reads YYNGEE. The CDR3 loop reads CASSVAEGTSGGYTF. DNA of the CDR3: TGTGCCAGCAGCGTAGCGGAGGGCACCTCTGGTGGCTACACCTTC.

The gene calls are TRBV2 and TRBJ1-3, with D maybe TRBD1 (5 bases). The germline V and J ends were trimmed by 7 bases and 3 bases, with 10 bases remaining between them. Germline CDR1 reads SNHLY; CDR2 reads FYNNEI. There are 13 residues in the CDR3. The CDR3 sequence is CASNGRVGNTIYF. The CDR3 region has the DNA TGTGCCAGCAATGGCAGGGTTGGAAACACCATATATTTT.

Written as DNA, the CDR3 is TGTGCCAGCAGCCAACGGGGGGAGGAAACCGGGGAGCTGTTTTTT. Its protein is CASSQRGEETGELFF. The chain recombines TRBV5-4 with TRBJ2-2, with 7 bases aligning to TRBD2. The V gene end was trimmed by 4 bases and the J gene end by 5 bases; junction bases not matched to a gene: 8. The CDR3 loop spans 15 amino acids. Germline lookup yields CDR1 SGHNT and CDR2 YYREEE (reference sequence).

The chain joins TRBV29-1 to TRBJ2-7; 9 nucleotides align to TRBD1. CDR3 length: 13 residues. V lost 0 bases to trimming and J lost 4 bases; unmatched junction nucleotides: 1. Germline V lookup: CDR1 SQVTM, CDR2 ANQGSEA. The CDR3 here is CSVEETGGYEQYF. The CDR3 bases are TGCAGCGTTGAAGAGACAGGGGGATACGAGCAGTACTTC.

CDR3 region: CASSSPGASTDTQYF. The CDR3 coding sequence is TGTGCCAGCAGCTCCCCCGGTGCTAGCACAGATACGCAGTATTTT. This sequence joins TRBV11-2 and TRBJ2-3; D unclear. Germline V gene sequence: CDR1 SGHAT, CDR2 FQNNGV. Trimming pared 4 bases from V and 0 bases from J, leaving 11 bases between. The CDR3 has 15 residues. Complete variable domain (other parts from reference TRBV11-2 and TRBJ2-3): EAGVAQSPRYKIIEKRQSVAFWCNPISGHATLYWYQQILGQGPKLLIQFQNNGVVDDSQLPKDRFSAERLKGVDSTLKIQPAKLEDSAVYLCASSSPGASTDTQYFGPGTRLTVL.

In this sample, this clone turned up a few times. The V call is TRBV11-2, the J call TRBJ2-1; 10 nucleotides line up with TRBD2. Trimming took 5 bases from V and 7 from J; bases not matched to a gene: 5. The CDR3 is 14 residues long. In germline, CDR1 is SGHAT, CDR2 FQNNGV. The CDR3 DNA reads TGTGCCAGCAGCCCCAGCGGGGGGGTTAATGAGCAGTTCTTC. Its translation: CASSPSGGVNEQFF.

The chain carries TRBV18 and TRBJ2-7; 8 nucleotides match TRBD1. CDR3 length: 16 residues. V lost 3 bases, J lost 1 base, and 8 bases stayed unmatched. Germline V gene sequence: CDR1 KGHSH, CDR2 LQKENI. The CDR3 loop is CASSPLRTGFSYEQYF. The CDR3 DNA reads TGTGCCAGCTCACCGCTTCGGACAGGGTTTTCCTACGAGCAGTACTTC.

The chain carries TRBV11-3 and TRBJ2-1, with D possibly TRBD2 on 6 matching bases. This CDR3 comprises 17 residues. The V gene's germline CDR1 is SGHNT and CDR2 YENEEA. V was shortened by 3 bases and J by 0 bases, with 15 bases between the two germline ends. The CDR3 DNA follows: TGTGCCAGCAGCTTGCCGCGTGCGGGAAGCTCCTACAATGAGCAGTTCTTC. Its protein is CASSLPRAGSSYNEQFF.

This chain uses TRBV10-3 with TRBJ2-5; 8 bases are a match to TRBD1. The germline V gene has CDR1 ENHRY and CDR2 SYGVKD. The trim removed 6 bases at V and 5 bases at J, leaving 14 bases unmatched. The CDR3 has 16 residues. CDR3 DNA: TGTGCCATCAGCGCGGCTTTCGGACAGGGTTGGGAGACCCAGTACTTC. Its translation is CAISAAFGQGWETQYF.

The rearrangement links TRBV6-1 to TRBJ1-5; 7 nucleotides line up with TRBD1. V dropped 6 bases and J dropped 7; count of bases not matched to a gene: 6. Germline V gene lookup returns CDR1 MNHNS and CDR2 SASEGT. The CDR3 contains 13 residues. DNA of the CDR3: TGTGCCAGCAGCAACAGGGGAGAACAGCCCCAGCATTTT. It codes for CASSNRGEQPQHF.

The rearrangement links TRBV6-6 to TRBJ2-2, with D perhaps matching TRBD1 (5 bases). V was shortened by 5 bases and J by 3 bases, with 16 bases between the two germline ends. Germline-derived CDR1 and CDR2 are MNHNY and SVGAGI (reference sequence). The CDR3 runs 16 residues. The CDR3 DNA sequence: TGTGCCAGCAGTCGGATCAGGGAAGGGTACACCGGGGAGCTGTTTTTT. Translated, it gives CASSRIREGYTGELFF.

The rearrangement links TRBV6-5 to TRBJ1-1; 8 bases agree with TRBD1. Germline V gene sequence: CDR1 MNHEY, CDR2 SVGAGI. This CDR3 region has 15 residues. V shed 0 bases and J 3 bases; nucleotides not matched to a gene: 3. The DNA of the CDR3 is TGTGCCAGCAGTTACTCGGGCAGGGGGCACACTGAAGCTTTCTTT. The encoded protein is CASSYSGRGHTEAFF.

The chain's CDR3 is CASSAGTGYTEAFF. The CDR3, as DNA: TGTGCCAGCAGTGCCGGGACAGGATATACTGAAGCTTTCTTT. The V and J genes are TRBV6-1 and TRBJ1-1, with TRBD1 identical over 8 bases. CDR1 is MNHNS, CDR2 SASEGT, per germline. The CDR3 covers 14 residues. J gave up 5 bases and V 4 bases, and 6 bases lay outside the gene matches.

The genes are TRBV5-6 and TRBJ1-4, with D tentatively TRBD1 (5 bases). CDR3 size: 16 residues. Germline V gene data show CDR1 as SGHDT and CDR2 as YYEEEE. V was trimmed by 4 bases and J by 0 bases, leaving 13 bases between them. CDR3 DNA sequence: TGTGCCAGCAGCGGCCTCGACAGTGCAACTAATGAAAAACTGTTTTTT. Residues: CASSGLDSATNEKLFF.

This clone has just a few counts. Other DNA sequences within the sample encode an identical CDR3. The V call is TRBV5-1, the J call TRBJ2-7; D gene unclear. Trimming took 0 bases from V and 3 from J, leaving 10 bases between them. Germline-derived CDR1 and CDR2 are SGHRS and YFSETQ. CDR3 size: 14 residues. This chain's CDR3 is CASSLDGLSYEQYF. The CDR3 nucleotides read TGCGCCAGCAGCTTGGATGGTCTTAGCTACGAGCAGTACTTC.

The rearrangement links TRBV9 to TRBJ2-5, with TRBD1 as a possible D gene (5 bases). This CDR3 has 13 residues. Trimming cost V 1 base and J 2 bases, with 6 bases left between them. Germline CDR1 is SGDLS and CDR2 is YYNGEE. The CDR3 nucleotides read TGTGCCAGCAGCGTAACAGGACAAGAGACCCAGTACTTC. The encoded protein is CASSVTGQETQYF.

This clone came up once. This chain joins TRBV7-8 and TRBJ2-7; 7 positions agree with TRBD1. Trimming removed 2 bases from V and 5 bases from J; junction bases left unmatched: 12. CDR3 length equals 16 residues. Germline CDR1 and CDR2: SGHVS and FQNEAQ. In nucleotides, the CDR3 is TGTGCCAGCAGCTTATTGACAGGGAACGGCCGTGACGAGCAGTACTTC. It translates to CASSLLTGNGRDEQYF. Full variable domain (outside the CDR3, taken from reference TRBV7-8 and TRBJ2-7): GAGVSQSPRYKVAKRGQDVALRCDPISGHVSLFWYQQALGQGPEFLTYFQNEAQLDKSGLPSDRFFAERPEGSVSTLKIQRTQQEDSAVYLCASSLLTGNGRDEQYFGPGTRLTVT.

This chain uses TRBV6-1 with TRBJ2-1; 10 bases are shared with TRBD2. The CDR3 is made up of 17 amino acids. Germline V gene sequence: CDR1 MNHNS, CDR2 SASEGT. V lost 2 bases and J lost 4; bases outside the gene matches: 8. The CDR3 DNA reads as TGTGCCAGCAGTGAAATGAGCGGGGGGGCAACGTACAATGAGCAGTTCTTC. This codes for CASSEMSGGATYNEQFF.